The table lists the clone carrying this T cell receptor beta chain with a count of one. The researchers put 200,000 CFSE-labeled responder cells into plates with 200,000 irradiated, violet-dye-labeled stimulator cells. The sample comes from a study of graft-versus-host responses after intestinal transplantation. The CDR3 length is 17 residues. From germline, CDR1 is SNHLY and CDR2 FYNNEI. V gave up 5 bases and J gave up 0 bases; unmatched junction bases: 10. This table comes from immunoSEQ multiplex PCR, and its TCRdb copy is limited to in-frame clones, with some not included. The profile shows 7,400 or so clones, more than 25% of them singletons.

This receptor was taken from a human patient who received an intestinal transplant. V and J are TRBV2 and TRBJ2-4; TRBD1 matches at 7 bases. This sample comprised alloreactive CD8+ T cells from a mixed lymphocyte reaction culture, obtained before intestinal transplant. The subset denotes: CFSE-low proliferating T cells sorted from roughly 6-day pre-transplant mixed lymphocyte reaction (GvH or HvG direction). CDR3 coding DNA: TGTGCCAGCAGTAACTGGGACAGTTCCTTAGCCAAAAACATTCAGTACTTC. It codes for CASSNWDSSLAKNIQYF.